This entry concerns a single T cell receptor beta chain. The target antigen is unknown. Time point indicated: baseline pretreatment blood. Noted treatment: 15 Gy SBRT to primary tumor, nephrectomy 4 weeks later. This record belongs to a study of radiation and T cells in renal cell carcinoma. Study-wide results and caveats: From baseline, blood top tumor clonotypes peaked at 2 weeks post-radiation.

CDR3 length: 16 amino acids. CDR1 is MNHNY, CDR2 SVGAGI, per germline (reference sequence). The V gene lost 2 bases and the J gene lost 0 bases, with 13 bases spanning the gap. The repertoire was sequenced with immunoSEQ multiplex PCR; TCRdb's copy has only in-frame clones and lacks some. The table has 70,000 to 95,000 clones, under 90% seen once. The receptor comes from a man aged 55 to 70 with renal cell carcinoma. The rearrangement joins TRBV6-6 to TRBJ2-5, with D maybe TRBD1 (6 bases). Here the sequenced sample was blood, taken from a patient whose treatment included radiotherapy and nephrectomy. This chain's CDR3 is CASSYAFTGNQETQYF. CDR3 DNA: TGTGCCAGCAGTTACGCCTTCACAGGGAACCAAGAGACCCAGTACTTC.